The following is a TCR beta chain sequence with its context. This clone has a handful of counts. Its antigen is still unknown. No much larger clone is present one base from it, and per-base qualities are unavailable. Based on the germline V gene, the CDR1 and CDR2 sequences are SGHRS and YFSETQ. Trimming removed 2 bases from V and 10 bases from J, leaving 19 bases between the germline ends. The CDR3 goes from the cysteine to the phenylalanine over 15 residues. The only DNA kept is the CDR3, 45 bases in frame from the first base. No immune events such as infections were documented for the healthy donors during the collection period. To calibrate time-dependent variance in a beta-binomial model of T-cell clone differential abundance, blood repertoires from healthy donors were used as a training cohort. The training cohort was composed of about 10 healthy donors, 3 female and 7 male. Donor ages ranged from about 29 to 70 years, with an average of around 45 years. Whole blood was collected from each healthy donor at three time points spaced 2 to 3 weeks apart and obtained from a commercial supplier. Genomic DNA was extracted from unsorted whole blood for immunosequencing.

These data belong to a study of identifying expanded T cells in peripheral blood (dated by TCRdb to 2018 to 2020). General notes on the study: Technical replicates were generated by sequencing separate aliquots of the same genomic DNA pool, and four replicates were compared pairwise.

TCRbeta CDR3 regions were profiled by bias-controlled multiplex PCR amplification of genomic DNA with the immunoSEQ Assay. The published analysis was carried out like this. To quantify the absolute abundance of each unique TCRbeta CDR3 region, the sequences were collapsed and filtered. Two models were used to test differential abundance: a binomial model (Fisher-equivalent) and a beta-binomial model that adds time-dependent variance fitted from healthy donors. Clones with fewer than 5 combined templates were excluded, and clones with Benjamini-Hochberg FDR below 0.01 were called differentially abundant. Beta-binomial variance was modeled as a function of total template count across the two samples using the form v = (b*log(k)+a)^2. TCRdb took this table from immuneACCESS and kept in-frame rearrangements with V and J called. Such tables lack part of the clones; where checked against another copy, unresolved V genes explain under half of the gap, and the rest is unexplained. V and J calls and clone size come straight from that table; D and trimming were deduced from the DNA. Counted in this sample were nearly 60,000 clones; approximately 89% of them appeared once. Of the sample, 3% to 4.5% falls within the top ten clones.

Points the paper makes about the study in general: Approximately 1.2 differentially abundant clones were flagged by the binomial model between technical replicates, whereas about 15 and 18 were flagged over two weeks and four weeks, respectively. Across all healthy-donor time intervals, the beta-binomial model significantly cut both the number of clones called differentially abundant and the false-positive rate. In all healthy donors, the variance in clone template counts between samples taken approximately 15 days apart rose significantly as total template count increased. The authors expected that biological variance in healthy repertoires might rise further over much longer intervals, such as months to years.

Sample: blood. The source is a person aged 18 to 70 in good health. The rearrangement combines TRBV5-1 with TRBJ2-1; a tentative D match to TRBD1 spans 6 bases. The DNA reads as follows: TGCGCCAGCAGCTTAACAGGGTTGGGAGAGAGGGAGCAGTTCTTC. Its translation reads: CASSLTGLGEREQFF. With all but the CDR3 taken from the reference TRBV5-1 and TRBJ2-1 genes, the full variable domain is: KAGVTQTPRYLIKTRGQQVTLSCSPISGHRSVSWYQQTPGQGLQFLFEYFSETQRNKGNFPGRFSGRQFSNSRSEMNVSTLELGDSALYLCASSLTGLGEREQFFGPGTRLTVL.